These T cell receptor beta chains were read from a single sample in a study of T cell responses to AZD1222 COVID-19 vaccine. Only in-frame clones appear in the TCRdb table, and some are missing; sequencing was by immunoSEQ multiplex PCR. The top ten hold 9.5% to 13% of the sample, which has under 60,000 clones, 84% seen once. The source material was peripheral blood, sampled on day 0 of AZD1222 vaccination. The receptors originated from an adult in good health. Both conserved end residues are part of each CDR3. The D gene is left open where the match is weak. Where a row states a size, it is once, few, many or the class of an expanded clone; other rows omit it.

V: TRBV9; J: TRBJ1-1; size: -; D: -; DNA: TGTGCCAGCAGCGCAGGGGTTCTGAACACTGAAGCTTTCTTT; CDR3: CASSAGVLNTEAFF
V: TRBV19; J: TRBJ2-2; size: once; D: -; DNA: TGTGCCAGTAGTATGAGGGGGGCCGCGAACACCGGGGAGCTGTTTTTT; CDR3: CASSMRGAANTGELFF
V: TRBV19; J: TRBJ1-5; size: -; D: -; DNA: TGTGCCGCAAACACCGGGCGGTGGCAGCCCCAGCATTTT; CDR3: CAANTGRWQPQHF
V: TRBV7-9; J: TRBJ1-1; size: medium-sized; D: -; DNA: TGTGCCAGCAGGCGGCACTCTGAAGCTTTCTTT; CDR3: CASRRHSEAFF
V: TRBV7-9; J: TRBJ1-2; size: -; D: -; DNA: TGTGCCAGCAGCTTCCGGCCGGGGGATGGCTACACCTTC; CDR3: CASSFRPGDGYTF
V: TRBV18; J: TRBJ2-7; size: -; D: -; DNA: TGTGCCAGCTCACCCGTGGGGGGACCCTACGAGCAGTACTTC; CDR3: CASSPVGGPYEQYF
V: TRBV18; J: TRBJ2-7; size: -; D: TRBD1; DNA: TGTGCCAGCTCGCCCGACAGGGCGGTTGGCGAGCAGTACTTC; CDR3: CASSPDRAVGEQYF
V: TRBV7-7; J: TRBJ2-2; size: -; D: -; DNA: TGTGCCAGCAGCTTAGGACAGGGAGGCACCGGGGAGCTGTTTTTT; CDR3: CASSLGQGGTGELFF
V: TRBV6-5; J: TRBJ2-1; size: -; D: -; DNA: TGTGCCAGCAAAATTAGCCTCAACAATGAGCAGTTCTTC; CDR3: CASKISLNNEQFF
V: TRBV28; J: TRBJ1-5; size: -; D: -; DNA: TGTGCCAGCAGTTTGCGGGTAAGCAATCAGCCCCAGCATTTT; CDR3: CASSLRVSNQPQHF
V: TRBV24-1; J: TRBJ2-1; size: once; D: TRBD2; DNA: TGTGCCACCAGTGACCCAGCGGGAGGTGGCTACAATGAGCAGTTCTTC; CDR3: CATSDPAGGGYNEQFF
V: TRBV29-1; J: TRBJ2-2; size: -; D: TRBD1; DNA: TGCAGCGCCCTGGGACAGGGTGCAATCACCGGGGAGCTGTTTTTT; CDR3: CSALGQGAITGELFF
V: TRBV7-2; J: TRBJ2-7; size: -; D: TRBD2; DNA: TGTGCCAGCAGCTTAGGACTAGCGGGGTCCTACGAGCAGTACTTC; CDR3: CASSLGLAGSYEQYF
V: TRBV18; J: TRBJ1-5; size: -; D: TRBD1; DNA: TGTGCCAGCTCCTATGGACAGGAGTACCAGCCCCAGCATTTT; CDR3: CASSYGQEYQPQHF
V: TRBV18; J: TRBJ2-2; size: few; D: TRBD1; DNA: TGTGCCAGCTCAAAGACAGGGGACACCGGGGAGCTGTTTTTT; CDR3: CASSKTGDTGELFF
V: TRBV28; J: TRBJ2-6; size: -; D: -; DNA: TGTGCCAGCAGTTCGGTTGGGTCCCCCGGCGGGGCCAACGTCCTGACTTTC; CDR3: CASSSVGSPGGANVLTF
V: TRBV29-1; J: TRBJ2-5; size: -; D: TRBD1; DNA: TGCAGCGTTGGACAGGGACGCATCCAAGAGACCCAGTACTTC; CDR3: CSVGQGRIQETQYF
V: TRBV30; J: TRBJ1-4; size: -; D: TRBD1; DNA: TGTGCCTGGGCCAGGACAGGGGGCGTTAGAACTAATGAAAAACTGTTTTTT; CDR3: CAWARTGGVRTNEKLFF
V: TRBV7-2; J: TRBJ2-7; size: -; D: TRBD2; DNA: TGTGCCAGCAGCTTAGGCGCCAGCGGGGTCTACGAGCAGTACTTC; CDR3: CASSLGASGVYEQYF
V: TRBV13; J: TRBJ2-1; size: -; D: TRBD2; DNA: TGTGCCAGCAGCCTCCGCGGGGGGGCGGGGTACAATGAGCAGTTCTTC; CDR3: CASSLRGGAGYNEQFF
V: TRBV7-8; J: TRBJ2-7; size: -; D: -; DNA: TGTGCCAGCAGCTTAGCGGGGGGCTACGAGCAGTACTTC; CDR3: CASSLAGGYEQYF
V: TRBV24-1; J: TRBJ2-1; size: -; D: TRBD2; DNA: TGTGCCACCAGTGATTCGGGAGGGGAGTATGAGCAGTTCTTC; CDR3: CATSDSGGEYEQFF
V: TRBV2; J: TRBJ1-2; size: -; D: TRBD1; DNA: TGTGCCAGGGGACAGGGGGCAGGCTATGGCTACACCTTC; CDR3: CARGQGAGYGYTF
V: TRBV7-3; J: TRBJ2-6; size: -; D: -; DNA: TGTGCCAGCAGCAAGTCTAACTCTGGGGCCAACGTCCTGACTTTC; CDR3: CASSKSNSGANVLTF
V: TRBV11-2; J: TRBJ2-2; size: -; D: -; DNA: TGTGCCAGCAGCTTTAATCCTCTAACCGGGGAGCTGTTTTTT; CDR3: CASSFNPLTGELFF
V: TRBV15; J: TRBJ1-4; size: -; D: -; DNA: TGTGCCACCAGCGGTAACAGGTTGAGGAATGAAAAACTGTTTTTT; CDR3: CATSGNRLRNEKLFF
V: TRBV5-6; J: TRBJ2-4; size: -; D: -; DNA: TGTGCCAGCAGCTTGGGTAGGGGCCCAAGATACTTC; CDR3: CASSLGRGPRYF
V: TRBV27; J: TRBJ1-4; size: -; D: -; DNA: TGTGCCAGCAGTCCCCAGGGAAACCTACGCAATGAAAAACTGTTTTTT; CDR3: CASSPQGNLRNEKLFF
V: TRBV30; J: TRBJ1-1; size: once; D: -; DNA: TGTGCCTGGAGTGGACTTACTGAAGCTTTCTTT; CDR3: CAWSGLTEAFF
V: TRBV30; J: TRBJ2-7; size: -; D: TRBD1; DNA: TGTGCCTGGAGTGGACAGGGGAACCACGAGCAGTACTTC; CDR3: CAWSGQGNHEQYF
V: TRBV11-1; J: TRBJ1-6; size: -; D: -; DNA: TGTGCCAGCAGCTTGGGGTGGGGTAATTCACCCCTCCACTTT; CDR3: CASSLGWGNSPLHF
V: TRBV7-2; J: TRBJ1-2; size: -; D: -; DNA: TGTGCCAGCAGCACCCCAGGGGATCCTACTAACTATGGCTACACCTTC; CDR3: CASSTPGDPTNYGYTF
V: TRBV5-1; J: TRBJ2-3; size: -; D: TRBD2; DNA: TGCGCCAGCACCCATGCTAGCGGGAGTTCTGGCACAGATACGCAGTATTTT; CDR3: CASTHASGSSGTDTQYF
V: TRBV6-1; J: TRBJ2-6; size: once; D: -; DNA: TGTGCCAGCAGTGAGGAGGGGGTATACTCTGGGGCCAACGTCCTGACTTTC; CDR3: CASSEEGVYSGANVLTF
V: TRBV6-1; J: TRBJ2-7; size: -; D: -; DNA: TGTGCCAGCAGTGAAGCGAGCGTAGCCCTCTACGAGCAGTACTTC; CDR3: CASSEASVALYEQYF
V: TRBV6-5; J: TRBJ2-2; size: few; D: -; DNA: TGTGCCAGCACCCCCGTGCCAGGGAACACCGGGGAGCTGTTTTTT; CDR3: CASTPVPGNTGELFF
V: TRBV6-2/TRBV6-3; J: TRBJ1-1; size: -; D: TRBD1; DNA: TGTGCCAGCAGTTACTCCCGGACAGGGAACACTGAAGCTTTCTTT; CDR3: CASSYSRTGNTEAFF
V: TRBV6-5; J: TRBJ2-7; size: -; D: TRBD1; DNA: TGTGCCAGCAGCACCGCCCGGGACAGGGCGTACGAGCAGTACTTC; CDR3: CASSTARDRAYEQYF
V: TRBV6-5; J: TRBJ1-1; size: once; D: -; DNA: TGTGCCAGCAGTTTGGGGAGGGTTGGGCGGACTGAAGCTTTCTTT; CDR3: CASSLGRVGRTEAFF
V: TRBV5-1; J: TRBJ1-3; size: once; D: -; DNA: TGCGCCAGCAGCTTACAGGGACCCCAGGGAAACACCATATATTTT; CDR3: CASSLQGPQGNTIYF
V: TRBV19; J: TRBJ2-2; size: few; D: -; DNA: TGTGCCAGTAGTATAGATCCTCGGCTAGACACCGGGGAGCTGTTTTTT; CDR3: CASSIDPRLDTGELFF
V: TRBV6-5; J: TRBJ2-7; size: -; D: -; DNA: TGTGCCAGCATCCGGAGGCAGGGGACCCCCTACGAGCAGTACTTC; CDR3: CASIRRQGTPYEQYF